The next 10 T cell receptor beta chains were all read from a single sample in a study of T-cell memory formation after mild COVID-19. TCRdb reanalysed the 5' RACE reads using MiXCR and keeps one entry per CDR3 protein. Found here are about 350,000 distinct CDR3 sequences, 13% to 15% of them singletons; the top ten hold about 22%. Sequenced sample: PBMCs or a T cell subset sorted from them (not recorded which). Receptor source: a young man who had mild COVID-19 (a few samples of this study predate the infection). Cell type and time point are not known.

The chain uses TRBV9 and TRBJ1-2; possibly TRBD1 for D (6 bases). Germline CDR1 reads SGDLS; CDR2 reads YYNGEE. The CDR3 has 15 residues. V was cut by 0 bases and J by 3 bases, with 12 bases left in between. The CDR3, as DNA: TGTGCCAGCAGCGTAGCAGGACAGCCTTACTATGGCTACACCTTC. Its protein is CASSVAGQPYYGYTF. The complete variable domain, with remaining parts taken from reference TRBV9 and TRBJ1-2, reads DSGVTQTPKHLITATGQRVTLRCSPRSGDLSVYWYQQSLDQGLQFLIQYYNGEERAKGNILERFSAQQFPDLHSELNLSSLELGDSALYFCASSVAGQPYYGYTFGSGTRLTVV.

This clonotype was counted between two and nine times. The rearrangement links TRBV2 to TRBJ2-1, with TRBD1 matching over 10 bases. The CDR3 runs to 15 residues. V lost 6 bases, J lost 4 bases, and 6 bases stayed unmatched. The germline gives CDR1 SNHLY, CDR2 FYNNEI. CDR3 sequence reads: CASSADRGPYNEQFF. CDR3 coding DNA: TGTGCCAGCAGCGCCGACAGGGGGCCTTACAATGAGCAGTTCTTC.

This clonotype was observed a handful of times. The CDR3 protein is CASSPGLLAAPYNEQFF. DNA of the CDR3: TGCGCCAGCAGTCCCGGCCTACTAGCGGCCCCCTACAATGAGCAGTTCTTC. This chain joins TRBV5-1 and TRBJ2-1, with TRBD2 matching 8 bases. J lost 2 bases, V lost 5 bases, and 12 bases had no gene match. The CDR3 has 17 residues. CDR1 is SGHRS, CDR2 YFSETQ, per germline.

The table lists this clonotype with a few counts. The V call is TRBV4-1, the J call TRBJ2-1, with 11 positions matching TRBD1. Per the germline V gene, CDR1 is MGHRA and CDR2 is YSYEKL. After removal of 0 bases from V and 10 bases from J, the junction contained 14 bases not matched to a gene. The length of the CDR3 is 18 residues. CDR3 DNA: TGCGCCAGCAGCCAAGATAGGCCGGGACAGGGGGTTTTCGAAGAGCAGTTCTTC. Translation: CASSQDRPGQGVFEEQFF.

This clonotype was observed a handful of times. The chain recombines TRBV25-1 with TRBJ2-5; D remains ambiguous. The CDR3 has 13 residues. Germline CDR1 is MGHDK and CDR2 is SYGVNS. V was pared by 10 bases and J by 4 bases, with 16 bases between. DNA for the CDR3: TGTGCCACCTCCCTAGTATTTGGAGAGACCCAGTACTTC. This translates into CATSLVFGETQYF.

This clonotype has only a few counts. The V call is TRBV5-1, the J call TRBJ2-7, with a possible D match to TRBD1 (6 bases). Germline V gene sequence: CDR1 SGHRS, CDR2 YFSETQ. The CDR3 covers 15 residues. V was shortened by 1 base and J by 3 bases, with 14 bases between the two germline ends. The DNA of the CDR3 is TGCGCCAGCAGCTTGTTCGTACAGGGTAGCTACGAGCAGTACTTC. This encodes CASSLFVQGSYEQYF.

The J gene is TRBJ1-2, the V gene TRBV7-9, with a tentative D call TRBD1 (6 bases). The CDR3 extends over 15 amino acids. Germline V gene sequence: CDR1 SEHNR, CDR2 FQNEAQ (reference sequence). Trimming shortened V by 4 bases and J by 2 bases, and 14 bases separated the two germline ends. For the CDR3, the DNA is TGTGCCAGCAGCTCTGGGACCGGGGGCAACTATGGCTACACCTTC. Encoded protein: CASSSGTGGNYGYTF.

This clonotype was recorded a few times. The chain has TRBV6-2 or TRBV6-3 and TRBJ2-3; the D gene could be TRBD1 or TRBD2 (6 bases each). Trimming pared 6 bases from V and 2 bases from J, leaving 15 bases between. This CDR3 contains 15 residues. Germline V gives CDR1 MNHEY, CDR2 SVGEGT. The CDR3 DNA follows: TGTGCCAGCAGCCCCGGGGGCCGGTCCACAGATACGCAGTATTTT. Protein: CASSPGGRSTDTQYF.

This clonotype was counted a few times. The chain uses TRBV20-1 and TRBJ1-2; D may be TRBD1 (5 bases). This CDR3 comprises 15 residues. Trimming pared 3 bases from V and 0 bases from J, leaving 14 bases between. Germline V lookup: CDR1 DFQATT, CDR2 SNEGSKA (reference sequence). The CDR3 loop is CSARPGALSNYGYTF. In DNA form, the CDR3 reads TGCAGTGCTAGGCCCGGGGCCCTGTCTAACTATGGCTACACCTTC.

The rearrangement uses TRBV5-6 and TRBJ1-1, with TRBD1 identical over 7 bases. Trimming at V came to 3 bases and at J to 1 base, leaving 3 bases not matched to a gene. The germline gives CDR1 SGHDT, CDR2 YYEEEE. The CDR3 totals 14 residues. CDR3 loop: CASSWDSPNTEAFF. Written as DNA, the CDR3 is TGTGCCAGCAGCTGGGACAGCCCGAACACTGAAGCTTTCTTT. The variable domain in full, with the rest retrieved from reference TRBV5-6 and TRBJ1-1, is DAGVTQSPTHLIKTRGQQVTLRCSPKSGHDTVSWYQQALGQGPQFIFQYYEEEERQRGNFPDRFSGHQFPNYSSELNVNALLLGDSALYLCASSWDSPNTEAFFGQGTRLTVV.